What follows are 13 T cell receptor beta chains derived from one specimen sequenced in a study of blood T cell repertoires in COVID-19. Here immunoSEQ multiplex PCR was the method, and the copy in TCRdb shows in-frame clones only, minus some. This table holds 55,000 to 90,000 clones, around 86% found once. Material for sequencing was peripheral blood. These receptors all stem from a man aged 70 or older with active COVID-19.

This clone was counted once. The CDR3 DNA sequence: TGTGCCAGCAGCCAATTTTCGGGAATAGCCAAAAACATTCAGTACTTC. It yields the protein CASSQFSGIAKNIQYF. V gene TRBV3-1 (or the pseudogene TRBV3-2) combines with J gene TRBJ2-4; D perhaps matches TRBD2 (5 bases). Trimming left V 2 bases short and J 0 bases short, with 11 bases between. The length of the CDR3 is 16 residues. Germline V gives CDR1 LGHDT, CDR2 YNNKEL (reference sequence).

On this clone itself: One end of the junction is discordant with germline, which a read error may explain. The chain links TRBV27 to TRBJ2-6, with a weak D call TRBD2 (7 bases). This CDR3 is 16 amino acids long. The germline V gene encodes CDR1 MNHEY and CDR2 SMNVEV (reference sequence). The chain's CDR3 is CASSLFGGLGANVPTF. The CDR3 bases are TGTGCCAGCAGTTTATTCGGGGGGCTTGGGGCCAACGTCCCGACTTTC. Variable domain in full (rest from reference TRBV27 and TRBJ2-6): EAQVTQNPRYLITVTGKKLTVTCSQNMNHEYMSWYRQDPGLGLRQIYYSMNVEVTDKGDVPEGYKVSRKEKRNFPLILESPSPNQTSLYFCASSLFGGLGANVPTFGAGSRLTVL.

The rearrangement joins TRBV5-1 to TRBJ2-2; D remains ambiguous. The germline gives CDR1 SGHRS, CDR2 YFSETQ. This CDR3 spans 16 amino acids. The germline V and J ends were trimmed by 3 bases and 0 bases, with 12 bases remaining between them. The CDR3, as DNA: TGCGCCAGCAGCTCCGACGGGTCGGCGAACACCGGGGAGCTGTTTTTT. This encodes CASSSDGSANTGELFF.

The gene calls are TRBV10-3 and TRBJ2-1; D perhaps matches TRBD2 (6 bases). The CDR3 contains 11 residues. The germline CDR1 and CDR2 sequences are ENHRY and SYGVKD. V shed 5 bases and J shed 7 bases, with 6 bases lying between them. This CDR3 reads CAISLANEQFF. CDR3 nucleotide sequence: TGTGCCATCAGTCTAGCGAATGAGCAGTTCTTC.

The rearrangement links TRBV13 to TRBJ1-2; D is possibly TRBD1 (6 bases). This CDR3 region has 17 residues. Trimming took off 5 bases at V and 2 bases at J, with 21 bases between the two ends. Germline lookup yields CDR1 PRHDT and CDR2 FYEKMQ (reference sequence). CDR3 coding DNA: TGTGCCAGCAGCCAGAGAGGGGGGGCGAGAGTGAACTATGGCTACACCTTC. This translates into CASSQRGGARVNYGYTF.

The chain has TRBV2 and TRBJ2-1, with TRBD1 matching over 10 bases. CDR3 length equals 15 residues. Trimming removed 6 bases from V and 6 bases from J; junction bases left unmatched: 8. In germline, CDR1 is SNHLY, CDR2 FYNNEI. The CDR3 reads CASSDRGQMINEQFF. CDR3 in DNA: TGTGCCAGCAGCGACAGGGGGCAGATGATCAATGAGCAGTTCTTC.

V and J are TRBV28 and TRBJ1-2; 8 bases align to TRBD1. CDR3 length: 14 residues. Germline lookup yields CDR1 MDHEN and CDR2 SYDVKM. The V and J ends lost 6 bases and 8 bases, in that order; junction bases with no gene match: 11. The CDR3 here is CASRPPGQASGYTF. The DNA of the CDR3 is TGTGCCAGCAGACCGCCGGGACAGGCGTCGGGCTACACCTTC.

The chain is built from TRBV27 and TRBJ2-7; perhaps TRBD1 as D (5 bases). The CDR3 contains 15 residues. V lost 0 bases and J 0 bases, leaving 9 bases between the germline ends. Germline lookup yields CDR1 MNHEY and CDR2 SMNVEV (reference sequence). The CDR3 sequence: CASSLSDSSSYEQYF. The CDR3 nucleotides are TGTGCCAGCAGTTTATCAGACAGCAGCTCCTACGAGCAGTACTTC.

The chain joins TRBV7-3 to TRBJ2-2; 11 nucleotides match TRBD2. The CDR3 loop spans 16 amino acids. Trimming took 6 bases from V and 7 from J; bases not matched to a gene: 10. Germline CDR1 SGHTA, CDR2 FQGTGA. CDR3: CASRLLAGDDGGELFF. For the CDR3, the DNA is TGTGCCAGCAGGTTACTAGCGGGAGATGATGGCGGGGAGCTGTTTTTT.

The rearrangement uses TRBV6-5 and TRBJ1-2, with 9 bases identical to TRBD1. The length of the CDR3 is 15 residues. Germline V gives CDR1 MNHEY, CDR2 SVGAGI. Trimming at V came to 5 bases and at J to 3 bases, leaving 7 bases not matched to a gene. The CDR3 sequence is CASSPLTGGDYGYTF. Here the CDR3 DNA reads TGTGCCAGCAGTCCCCTAACAGGGGGCGACTATGGCTACACCTTC.

The chain couples TRBV7-2 to TRBJ2-7; D is possibly TRBD2 (6 bases). The length of the CDR3 is 15 residues. Trimming took off 4 bases at V and 7 bases at J, with 20 bases between the two ends. Germline V gives CDR1 SGHTA, CDR2 FQGNSA. The CDR3 region is CASSSPGLLGWEQYF. For the CDR3, the DNA is TGTGCCAGCAGCTCTCCCGGACTACTGGGCTGGGAGCAGTACTTC.

This chain connects TRBV5-1 to TRBJ1-1, with 10 bases aligning to TRBD1. The germline V gene has CDR1 SGHRS and CDR2 YFSETQ. V lost 9 bases, J lost 4 bases, and 9 bases stayed unmatched. CDR3 size: 14 residues. The CDR3: CATRWTGGTTEAFF. Written as DNA, the CDR3 is TGCGCCACCCGATGGACAGGGGGAACCACTGAAGCTTTCTTT. The full variable domain, in which reference TRBV5-1 and TRBJ1-1 provide the parts outside the CDR3, is KAGVTQTPRYLIKTRGQQVTLSCSPISGHRSVSWYQQTPGQGLQFLFEYFSETQRNKGNFPGRFSGRQFSNSRSEMNVSTLELGDSALYLCATRWTGGTTEAFFGQGTRLTVV.

This clone was recorded only once. The chain couples TRBV5-1 to TRBJ2-5, with TRBD2 as a possible D gene (6 bases). The V gene lost 0 bases and the J gene lost 9 bases, with 21 bases spanning the gap. The CDR3 extends over 16 amino acids. CDR1 and CDR2 (germline): SGHRS, YFSETQ. CDR3 in amino acids: CASSLAEWGTGAAQYF. The CDR3 bases are TGCGCCAGCAGCTTGGCCGAATGGGGGACGGGAGCGGCCCAGTACTTC. Full variable domain (remainder filled in from reference TRBV5-1 and TRBJ2-5): KAGVTQTPRYLIKTRGQQVTLSCSPISGHRSVSWYQQTPGQGLQFLFEYFSETQRNKGNFPGRFSGRQFSNSRSEMNVSTLELGDSALYLCASSLAEWGTGAAQYFGPGTRLLVL.